This T cell receptor beta chain was recorded in a study of T cells after yellow fever vaccination. Study conclusions and caveats: Booster sampling recovered most clones from primary vaccination (96% CD4, 80% to 90% CD8).

TCRdb called the 5' RACE reads again in MiXCR, with one record for every CDR3 protein. The repertoire holds roughly 150,000 distinct CDR3 sequences, with about 7% as singletons. Note on this clonotype: Its specificity is not known.

The sequenced sample was CD4+ T cells sorted from PBMCs, obtained 10 days after the yellow fever booster vaccination. This TCR derives from a young man who received the YFV17D yellow fever vaccine.

This chain's CDR3 is CASSFTGTGSYNEQFF. As DNA, the CDR3 is TGTGCCAGCAGCTTCACCGGGACAGGGTCCTACAATGAGCAGTTCTTC. This rearrangement joins TRBV5-6 to TRBJ2-1, with 9 bases lining up with TRBD1. The V gene end was trimmed by 2 bases and the J gene end by 1 base; junction bases not matched to a gene: 4. The CDR3 spans 16 residues. The germline V gene encodes CDR1 SGHDT and CDR2 YYEEEE.